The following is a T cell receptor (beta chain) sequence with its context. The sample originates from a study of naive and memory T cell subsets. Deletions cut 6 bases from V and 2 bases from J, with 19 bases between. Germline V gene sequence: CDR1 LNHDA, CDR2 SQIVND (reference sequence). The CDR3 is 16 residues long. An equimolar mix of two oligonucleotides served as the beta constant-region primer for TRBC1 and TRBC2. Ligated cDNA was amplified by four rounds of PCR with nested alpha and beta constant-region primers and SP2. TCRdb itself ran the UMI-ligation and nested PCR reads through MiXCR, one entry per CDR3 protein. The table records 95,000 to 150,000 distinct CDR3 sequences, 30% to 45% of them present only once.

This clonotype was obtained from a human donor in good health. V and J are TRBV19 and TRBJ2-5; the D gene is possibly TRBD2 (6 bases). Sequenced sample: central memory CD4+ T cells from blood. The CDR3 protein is CASSPLNPAGQETQYF. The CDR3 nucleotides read TGTGCCAGTAGCCCCCTAAATCCTGCGGGACAAGAGACCCAGTACTTC.